This T cell receptor (beta chain) was sequenced for a study of technical replicates of blood from a few donors. Germline V gene sequence: CDR1 MNHEY, CDR2 SVGAGI. Between the trimmed V and J ends, which lost 0 bases and 5 bases, there was a span of 16 bases. The CDR3 spans 16 residues. Generated by immunoSEQ multiplex PCR, the TCRdb table keeps only in-frame clones and is missing some. The sample lists about 80,000 clones, almost 98% seen once, with over 0.15% in the top ten. The sequence was obtained from a human donor in good health. The sequenced sample consisted of T cells isolated from PBMCs. The chain uses TRBV6-5 and TRBJ2-5; a weak D match, TRBD1 (5 bases). In nucleotides, the CDR3 is TGTGCCAGCAGTTACTCGATATGGCAGGGTATGGAGACCCAGTACTTC. It translates to CASSYSIWQGMETQYF.